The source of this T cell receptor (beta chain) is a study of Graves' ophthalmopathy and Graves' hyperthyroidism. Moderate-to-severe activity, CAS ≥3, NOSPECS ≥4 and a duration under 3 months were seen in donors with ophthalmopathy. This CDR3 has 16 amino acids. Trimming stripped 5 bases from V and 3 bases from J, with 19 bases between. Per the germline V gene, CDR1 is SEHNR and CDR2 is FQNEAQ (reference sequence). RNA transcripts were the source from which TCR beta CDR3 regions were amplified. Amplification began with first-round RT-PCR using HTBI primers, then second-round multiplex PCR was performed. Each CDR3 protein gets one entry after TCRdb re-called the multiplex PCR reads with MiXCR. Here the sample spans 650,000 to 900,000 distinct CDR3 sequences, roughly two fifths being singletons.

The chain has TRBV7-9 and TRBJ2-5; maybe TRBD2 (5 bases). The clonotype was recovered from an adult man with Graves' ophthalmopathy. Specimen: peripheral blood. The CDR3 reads CASSRRSAEEEETQYF. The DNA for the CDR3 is TGTGCCAGCAGCCGACGTTCAGCGGAGGAGGAAGAGACCCAGTACTTC.